The 24 T cell receptor beta chains below come from one sample, sequenced in a study of blood T cell repertoires in COVID-19. The repertoire was sequenced with immunoSEQ multiplex PCR; TCRdb's copy has only in-frame clones and lacks some. This table holds 40,000 to 55,000 clones, more than 75% found once. Material for sequencing was PBMCs or T cells enriched from blood (not recorded which). The receptors were sampled from a woman between 45 and 65 years old with acute COVID-19.

The chain has TRBV11-3 and TRBJ1-1, with 7 nucleotides matching TRBD1. V shed 5 bases and J 8 bases; nucleotides not matched to a gene: 5. The CDR3 extends over 12 amino acids. CDR1 SGHNT and CDR2 YENEEA come from the germline V gene. The CDR3 DNA reads as TGTGCCAGCAGCCCACTGGGACAGGAAGCTTTCTTT. Translation: CASSPLGQEAFF.

This clone showed up just once. The genes are TRBV5-1 and TRBJ1-4; tentatively, D is TRBD1 (6 bases). Trimming removed 3 bases at V and 5 bases at J, with 14 bases between. The CDR3 has 15 amino acids. Germline V lookup: CDR1 SGHRS, CDR2 YFSETQ. The CDR3 loop is CASSSLGASNEKLFF. DNA of the CDR3: TGCGCCAGCAGCTCCTTGGGGGCCTCGAATGAAAAACTGTTTTTT.

This clone was observed a few times. The rearrangement joins TRBV25-1 to TRBJ2-7, with 9 bases fitting TRBD1. V trimming: 3 bases; J trimming: 0 bases; junction bases outside the gene matches: 9. Per germline, CDR1 MGHDK and CDR2 SYGVNS. This CDR3 contains 17 residues. This CDR3 reads CASSDLPGQGNSYEQYF. CDR3 nucleotide sequence: TGTGCCAGCAGTGACCTCCCTGGACAGGGGAACTCCTACGAGCAGTACTTC.

The table lists this clone with a few counts. The chain links TRBV30 to TRBJ1-3, with D tentatively TRBD1 (6 bases). CDR3 length: 13 residues. Germline V lookup: CDR1 GTSNPN, CDR2 SVGIG (reference sequence). V lost 4 bases to trimming and J lost 2 bases, with 9 bases between them. CDR3 in DNA: TGTGCCTGGAAACCAGGGGCTGGAAACACCATATATTTT. It encodes CAWKPGAGNTIYF.

The genes are TRBV7-2 and TRBJ1-2, with 7 bases matching TRBD1. Germline lookup yields CDR1 SGHTA and CDR2 FQGNSA. With 3 bases clipped from V and 4 bases from J, the junction kept 2 bases outside the gene matches. CDR3 length: 13 residues. The CDR3 sequence is CASSLGQLYGYTF. In DNA form, the CDR3 reads TGTGCCAGCAGCTTGGGACAGCTCTATGGCTACACCTTC.

This clone occurred once. The chain joins TRBV5-1 to TRBJ1-1, with TRBD1 matching over 9 bases. Per the germline V gene, CDR1 is SGHRS and CDR2 is YFSETQ. Trimming removed 3 bases from V and 2 bases from J; junction bases left unmatched: 8. The CDR3 has 16 residues. The CDR3 region has the DNA TGCGCCAGCAGCTCCGGGACAGGGACAAGTAACACTGAAGCTTTCTTT. The encoded protein is CASSSGTGTSNTEAFF.

DNA for the CDR3: TGTGCCACCCTACTCAAGGGGAAGGGTTCACCCCTCCACTTT. This codes for CATLLKGKGSPLHF. The chain uses TRBV6-5 and TRBJ1-6, with D maybe TRBD1 (5 bases). There are 14 residues in the CDR3. V dropped 10 bases and J dropped 9 bases, with 19 bases sitting between them. Germline CDR1 reads MNHEY; CDR2 reads SVGAGI.

The chain combines TRBV14 with TRBJ2-1; possibly TRBD1 for D (6 bases). The ends were cut back, 0 bases at V and 5 bases at J, with 11 bases in the middle. This CDR3 region has 15 residues. Germline CDR1 SGHDN, CDR2 FVKESK. The CDR3 DNA reads TGTGCCAGCAGCCAAGATAATCACAGGGACAATGAGCAGTTCTTC. Residues: CASSQDNHRDNEQFF.

This chain links TRBV2 with TRBJ1-2, with D unresolved. There are 13 residues in the CDR3. Trimming took off 4 bases at V and 8 bases at J, with 14 bases between the two ends. Germline-derived CDR1 and CDR2 are SNHLY and FYNNEI. CDR3 amino acids: CASSADGDRGYTF. CDR3 bases: TGTGCCAGCAGTGCCGACGGAGATAGGGGCTACACCTTC.

This chain joins TRBV10-3 and TRBJ2-4, with TRBD2 matching 10 bases. The junction had 7 bases not matched to a gene; V was cut back by 0 bases and J by 8 bases. Germline assignment: CDR1 ENHRY and CDR2 SYGVKD. This CDR3 spans 16 amino acids. The CDR3 spells CAISESASGGQDIQYF. The CDR3 DNA is TGTGCCATCAGTGAGTCTGCTAGCGGGGGCCAGGACATTCAGTACTTC.

The gene calls are TRBV9 and TRBJ2-3; 10 bases line up with TRBD2. This CDR3 region has 16 residues. Germline V gene sequence: CDR1 SGDLS, CDR2 YYNGEE. J lost 2 bases, V lost 5 bases, and 8 bases had no gene match. This CDR3 is CASSSGGPSPTDTQYF. The CDR3 coding sequence is TGTGCCAGCAGTAGCGGGGGGCCATCCCCCACAGATACGCAGTATTTT.

This clone has only one observation. This chain uses TRBV7-8 with TRBJ2-5, with 8 bases fitting TRBD1. CDR1 and CDR2 from the germline V gene are SGHVS and FQNEAQ. Unmatched junction bases numbered 4, after V lost 5 bases and J lost 5 bases. CDR3 length: 13 amino acids. In DNA form, the CDR3 reads TGTGCCAGCAGCCCGGACAGGGTTGAGACCCAGTACTTC. Translated, it gives CASSPDRVETQYF.

The J gene is TRBJ1-2, the V gene TRBV19; 8 nucleotides line up with TRBD1. Trimming at V came to 3 bases and at J to 8 bases, leaving 11 bases not matched to a gene. The CDR3 spans 15 residues. The germline V gene has CDR1 LNHDA and CDR2 SQIVND (reference sequence). In DNA, the CDR3 is TGTGCCAGTAGTATGCGGGCAGGGGGCGCGTCCGGCTACACCTTC. The encoded protein is CASSMRAGGASGYTF. The variable domain in full, with the rest retrieved from reference TRBV19 and TRBJ1-2, is DGGITQSPKYLFRKEGQNVTLSCEQNLNHDAMYWYRQDPGQGLRLIYYSQIVNDFQKGDIAEGYSVSREKKESFPLTVTSAQKNPTAFYLCASSMRAGGASGYTFGSGTRLTVV.

A few counts support this clone. The chain couples TRBV11-2 to TRBJ2-2; D is undetermined. CDR1 SGHAT and CDR2 FQNNGV come from the germline V gene. The CDR3 sequence is 15 residues long. Trimming pared 2 bases from V and 5 bases from J, leaving 12 bases between. CDR3 protein: CASSLSQVRTGELFF. The DNA of the CDR3 is TGTGCCAGCAGCTTAAGCCAGGTTCGGACCGGGGAGCTGTTTTTT.

V and J are TRBV19 and TRBJ1-4, with D possibly matching TRBD1 (6 bases). Deletions cut 3 bases from V and 7 bases from J, with 12 bases between. The CDR3 runs to 14 residues. Per germline, CDR1 LNHDA and CDR2 SQIVND (reference sequence). The DNA of the CDR3 is TGTGCCAGTAGTATGGAGGTCAGGGGTGAAAAACTGTTTTTT. As protein: CASSMEVRGEKLFF.

The rearrangement uses TRBV18 and TRBJ1-1; weak D call: TRBD1 (5 bases). With 6 bases removed from V and 1 base from J, the gap between germline ends came to 12 bases. Per germline, CDR1 KGHSH and CDR2 LQKENI. The CDR3 is 14 residues long. The CDR3 loop reads CASSSSGGNTEAFF. The DNA of the CDR3 is TGTGCCAGCTCCAGCTCGGGGGGGAACACTGAAGCTTTCTTT.

The rearrangement uses TRBV11-3 and TRBJ1-1, with 7 positions matching TRBD1. Looked up from germline, CDR1 is SGHNT and CDR2 is YENEEA. J gave up 3 bases and V 0 bases, and 7 bases lay outside the gene matches. This CDR3 has 16 residues. DNA for the CDR3: TGTGCCAGCAGCTTAGACCTGGACAGGCGAGACACTGAAGCTTTCTTT. This codes for CASSLDLDRRDTEAFF.

The rearrangement links TRBV7-9 to TRBJ2-7; the match to TRBD2 covers 9 bases. Trimming cost V 5 bases and J 0 bases; bases outside gene matches: 17. CDR1 and CDR2 (germline): SEHNR, FQNEAQ (reference sequence). The CDR3 contains 19 residues. CDR3 in amino acids: CASSPLGGSGGHSSYEQYF. The CDR3 nucleotides are TGTGCCAGCAGCCCTCTCGGGGGGAGCGGGGGGCATAGCTCCTACGAGCAGTACTTC. Based on the CDR3 plus reference TRBV7-9 and TRBJ2-7, the full variable domain is DTGVSQNPRHKITKRGQNVTFRCDPISEHNRLYWYRQTLGQGPEFLTYFQNEAQLEKSRLLSDRFSAERPKGSFSTLEIQRTEQGDSAMYLCASSPLGGSGGHSSYEQYFGPGTRLTVT.

The V call is TRBV5-8, the J call TRBJ1-5, with 7 nucleotides matching TRBD1. The CDR3 has 16 residues. V shed 4 bases, J shed 0 bases, and the junction held 7 bases outside the gene matches. Germline lookup yields CDR1 SGHTS and CDR2 YDEGEE. The CDR3 reads CASSEGTAFSNQPQHF. The CDR3 DNA follows: TGTGCCAGCAGCGAGGGGACAGCATTTAGCAATCAGCCCCAGCATTTT. Combining the CDR3 with reference TRBV5-8 and TRBJ1-5 gives the whole variable domain EAGVTQSPTHLIKTRGQQATLRCSPISGHTSVYWYQQALGLGLQFLLWYDEGEERNRGNFPPRFSGRQFPNYSSELNVNALELEDSALYLCASSEGTAFSNQPQHFGDGTRLSIL.

This clone was recorded only once. The chain couples TRBV18 to TRBJ2-3, with 8 positions matching TRBD2. The CDR3 sequence is 16 residues long. Trimming cost V 1 base and J 5 bases; bases outside gene matches: 8. Germline V lookup: CDR1 KGHSH, CDR2 LQKENI. The CDR3 region is CASSPQPGGPGDTQYF. The DNA for the CDR3 is TGTGCCAGCTCACCACAGCCGGGGGGGCCGGGAGATACGCAGTATTTT.

V is TRBV28 and J is TRBJ2-7; 7 bases agree with TRBD1. Germline loops: CDR1 MDHEN, CDR2 SYDVKM. V lost 5 bases and J lost 5; bases outside the gene matches: 15. The CDR3 extends over 16 amino acids. CDR3 region: CASSDPTDRVFHEQYF. The CDR3 DNA is TGTGCCAGCAGTGACCCAACCGACAGGGTTTTCCACGAGCAGTACTTC.

In the case of this clone: Other nucleotide sequences in the sample specify the same CDR3. This chain joins TRBV5-1 and TRBJ2-3; 7 positions agree with TRBD2. With 5 bases clipped from V and 0 bases from J, the junction kept 3 bases outside the gene matches. The length of the CDR3 is 14 residues. CDR1 and CDR2 (germline): SGHRS, YFSETQ. CDR3 region: CASSGGGSTDTQYF. The CDR3 bases are TGCGCCAGCAGTGGCGGGGGAAGCACAGATACGCAGTATTTT.

The chain has TRBV21-1 and TRBJ2-5; the table's D call, TRBD1, has no DNA check behind it. TRBV21-1 has pseudogene status. The CDR3 totals 17 residues. This CDR3 reads CASSKCQMAAGQETQYF. CDR3 DNA: TGTGCCAGCAGCAAATGTCAGATGGCGGCAGGGCAAGAGACCCAGTACTTC.

This chain uses TRBV5-4 with TRBJ1-4; D unresolved. CDR3 length: 14 amino acids. Trimming shortened V by 5 bases and J by 0 bases, and 8 bases separated the two germline ends. Per the germline V gene, CDR1 is SGHNT and CDR2 is YYREEE (reference sequence). The DNA of the CDR3 is TGTGCCAGCAGTCTGAGTGCAACTAATGAAAAACTGTTTTTT. Translation gives CASSLSATNEKLFF.